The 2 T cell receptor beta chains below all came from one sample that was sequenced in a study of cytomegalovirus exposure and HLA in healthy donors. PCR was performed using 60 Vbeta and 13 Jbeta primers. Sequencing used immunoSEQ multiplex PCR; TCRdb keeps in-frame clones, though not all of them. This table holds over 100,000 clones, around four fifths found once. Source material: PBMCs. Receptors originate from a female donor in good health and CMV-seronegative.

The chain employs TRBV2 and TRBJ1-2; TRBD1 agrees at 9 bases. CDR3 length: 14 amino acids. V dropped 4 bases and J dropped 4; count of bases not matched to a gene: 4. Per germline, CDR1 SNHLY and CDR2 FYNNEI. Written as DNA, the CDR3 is TGTGCCAGCAGTGGGGACAGGGTGGGCTATGGCTACACCTTC. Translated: CASSGDRVGYGYTF.

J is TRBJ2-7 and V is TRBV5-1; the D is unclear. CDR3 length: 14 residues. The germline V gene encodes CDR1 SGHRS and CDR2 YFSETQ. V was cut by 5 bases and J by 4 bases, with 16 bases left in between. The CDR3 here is CASSHNPDGYEQYF. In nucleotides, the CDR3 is TGCGCCAGCAGTCACAATCCCGACGGGTACGAGCAGTACTTC. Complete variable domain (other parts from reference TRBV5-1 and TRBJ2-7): KAGVTQTPRYLIKTRGQQVTLSCSPISGHRSVSWYQQTPGQGLQFLFEYFSETQRNKGNFPGRFSGRQFSNSRSEMNVSTLELGDSALYLCASSHNPDGYEQYFGPGTRLTVT.